Below are 14 T cell receptor beta chains sequenced from a single sample in a study of cytotoxic CD8 clonotypes in ibrutinib-treated CLL. The table came from immunoSEQ multiplex PCR; TCRdb's copy has only in-frame clones and leaves some out. Counted here are about 22,000 clones, roughly 70% occurring once; the ten biggest clones make up 40% to 55%. The specimen was PBMCs, collected after 12 months of ibrutinib treatment. These receptors were collected from a human donor with chronic lymphocytic leukemia.

The genes are TRBV9 and TRBJ2-7; 7 positions match TRBD1. Germline V gene lookup returns CDR1 SGDLS and CDR2 YYNGEE. The J segment lost 9 bases and the V segment lost 4 bases, leaving 16 bases of the junction unmatched. The CDR3 totals 15 residues. The CDR3 reads CASSFRDSRYVGQYF. CDR3 nucleotide sequence: TGTGCCAGCAGCTTCCGGGACAGTAGGTACGTGGGGCAGTACTTC.

The genes are TRBV6-6 and TRBJ2-5; a weak D match, TRBD1 (8 bases). The V and J ends lost 2 bases and 4 bases respectively, with 14 bases between them. Germline loops: CDR1 MNHNY, CDR2 SVGAGI (reference sequence). CDR3 size: 15 residues. The CDR3 loop is CASSYTNRGGETQYF. The CDR3, as DNA: TGTGCCAGCAGTTACACCAACAGGGGGGGAGAGACCCAGTACTTC.

This rearrangement joins TRBV28 to TRBJ1-1; D is perhaps TRBD1 (5 bases). The length of the CDR3 is 16 residues. Germline CDR1 and CDR2: MDHEN and SYDVKM. V shed 6 bases and J shed 7 bases, with 24 bases lying between them. The CDR3 is CASRSGVGRGGLEAFF. CDR3 nucleotides: TGTGCCAGCAGATCGGGGGTAGGGAGAGGAGGTCTTGAAGCTTTCTTT.

The CDR3, as DNA: TGTGCCAGCAGTTCAGGACAGGGTTTCCGAAAACTGTTTTTT. It encodes CASSSGQGFRKLFF. The chain is built from TRBV28 and TRBJ1-4, with 8 bases identical to TRBD1. V lost 4 bases and J lost 10; bases outside the gene matches: 8. Germline lookup yields CDR1 MDHEN and CDR2 SYDVKM. This CDR3 spans 14 amino acids.

The chain joins TRBV7-9 to TRBJ2-3; D gene ambiguous. Germline lookup yields CDR1 SEHNR and CDR2 FQNEAQ (reference sequence). The ends were cut back, 3 bases at V and 1 base at J, with 2 bases in the middle. This CDR3 is built from 12 residues. The CDR3 nucleotides read TGTGCCAGCAGCTTCCGCACAGATACGCAGTATTTT. It specifies CASSFRTDTQYF.

This chain connects TRBV5-1 to TRBJ2-2; 7 nucleotides agree with TRBD2. Germline lookup yields CDR1 SGHRS and CDR2 YFSETQ. The J segment lost 5 bases and the V segment lost 0 bases, leaving 7 bases of the junction unmatched. The CDR3 consists of 16 residues. CDR3 sequence reads: CASSLVGRGSTGELFF. For the CDR3, the DNA is TGCGCCAGCAGCTTGGTGGGGCGGGGGTCGACCGGGGAGCTGTTTTTT.

V is TRBV29-1 and J is TRBJ2-7; the D gene is possibly TRBD1 (6 bases). Trimming pared 3 bases from V and 6 bases from J, leaving 15 bases between. CDR1 and CDR2 (germline): SQVTM, ANQGSEA. This CDR3 is 13 amino acids long. For the CDR3, the DNA is TGCAGCGTTGATCCCAGGGGCGCCTCCGAGCAGTACTTC. Translating gives CSVDPRGASEQYF.

This rearrangement joins TRBV2 to TRBJ2-7; 9 positions match TRBD1. The CDR3 runs 14 residues. CDR1 is SNHLY and CDR2 is FYNNEI in the germline V gene. After removal of 5 bases from V and 1 base from J, the junction contained 3 bases not matched to a gene. The CDR3 reads CASSRQGVSYEQYF. The CDR3 region has the DNA TGTGCCAGCAGTCGACAGGGGGTATCCTACGAGCAGTACTTC.

The rearrangement uses TRBV5-1 and TRBJ1-1, with a possible D match to TRBD1 (5 bases). Germline CDR1 is SGHRS and CDR2 is YFSETQ. The CDR3 extends over 14 amino acids. V gave up 1 base and J gave up 5 bases, with 12 bases separating them. In nucleotides, the CDR3 is TGCGCCAGCAGCTTGTGGGGGGGAGAAACTGAAGCTTTCTTT. It encodes CASSLWGGETEAFF.

The chain links TRBV14 to TRBJ2-3; a possible D gene is TRBD1 (6 bases). Per the germline V gene, CDR1 is SGHDN and CDR2 is FVKESK. Deletions cut 0 bases from V and 7 bases from J, with 17 bases between. The CDR3 covers 16 residues. The CDR3 DNA is TGTGCCAGCAGCCAAGAACCGGGACACCGGAGGCATACGCAGTATTTT. It yields the protein CASSQEPGHRRHTQYF.

The chain has TRBV5-1 and TRBJ2-7; D may correspond to TRBD1 or TRBD2 (5 bases each). CDR1 and CDR2 from the germline V gene are SGHRS and YFSETQ. With 1 base removed from V and 6 bases from J, the gap between germline ends came to 17 bases. The CDR3 sequence is 15 residues long. The CDR3 region has the DNA TGCGCCAGCAGCTTGTCGGGGAACCTTAGGGGCGAGCAGTACTTC. It specifies CASSLSGNLRGEQYF.

The chain links TRBV1 to TRBJ2-7; TRBD2, the table's D call, lacks a check against the DNA. TRBV1 is marked as a pseudogene. The CDR3 contains 11 residues. CDR3 nucleotide sequence: TGCACCAGCAGCCATCCCCGGGGGCAGTACTTC. This encodes CTSSHPRGQYF.

The rearrangement joins TRBV7-2 to TRBJ2-7; 7 bases map to TRBD1. This CDR3 comprises 16 residues. Germline-derived CDR1 and CDR2 are SGHTA and FQGNSA. V was pared by 1 base and J by 2 bases, with 8 bases of the junction left unmatched. The CDR3 loop is CASSLVSPGGAYEQYF. Written as DNA, the CDR3 is TGTGCCAGCAGCTTAGTCTCGCCAGGGGGAGCCTACGAGCAGTACTTC.

This clone came up a few times. The chain joins TRBV9 to TRBJ2-2, with 11 bases aligning to TRBD2. This CDR3 is built from 16 residues. Germline V gives CDR1 SGDLS, CDR2 YYNGEE. The V segment lost 0 bases and the J segment 7 bases; nucleotides outside the gene matches: 5. CDR3 bases: TGTGCCAGCAGCGTAGTTAGCGGGGGGGCCCACGGGGAGCTGTTTTTT. This codes for CASSVVSGGAHGELFF.